The clone carrying this T cell receptor beta chain was observed once. These data come from a study of OX40 agonist ivuxolimab in advanced cancers. Across the whole study: At doses from 0.01 to 10 mg/kg, patients were given intravenous ivuxolimab every 2 weeks. Enrollees could have had prior anti-PD-1, anti-PD-L1 or anti-CTLA-4 therapy, which 30% to 50% had received. One patient with hepatocellular carcinoma and two with cutaneous melanoma, three in all, had partial responses.

Cycle 7 day 1, cycle 4 day 1, and baseline were the timepoints at which blood was sampled. TCRdb's table, derived via immunoSEQ multiplex PCR, lists solely in-frame clones and lacks some. The data contain 55,000 to 70,000 clones, about 86% of them seen just once; the ten biggest clones take up approximately 0.92%. This CDR3 contains 14 residues. CDR1 MGHRA and CDR2 YSYEKL come from the germline V gene. The V and J ends lost 4 bases and 5 bases respectively, with 13 bases between them. The clonotype originates from an adult with an advanced solid tumor such as melanoma, head and neck, liver or kidney cancer. The chain is built from TRBV4-1 and TRBJ2-3; D unresolved. This material consisted of CD4+ or CD8+ T cells sorted from blood, taken in a trial of the OX40 agonist ivuxolimab. CDR3 amino acids: CASSPHLLGDTQYF. Written as DNA, the CDR3 is TGCGCCAGCAGCCCTCACCTGTTGGGAGATACGCAGTATTTT.